These T cell receptor beta chains were read from a single sample in a study of blood T cell repertoires in COVID-19. Clones were sequenced by immunoSEQ multiplex PCR, and TCRdb holds only the in-frame ones, with some missing. The table has around 40,000 clones, approximately 87% seen once. Sequenced input: peripheral blood. The receptors were gathered from a man in his forties or fifties with COVID-19, enrolled during active disease. CDR3s include the opening cysteine and the closing phenylalanine or tryptophan. The D gene is left open where the match is weak. Clone size is given for some rows only: seen once, a few or many times, or a class if the clone is expanded.

J: TRBJ1-3
length: 16
V: TRBV11-2
D: .
size: .
CDR3: CASSLNGGFSGNTIYF
DNA: TGTGCCAGCAGCTTAAATGGAGGGTTCTCTGGAAACACCATATATTTT

J: TRBJ1-4
length: 15
V: TRBV2
D: .
size: .
CDR3: CASSQGASAGEKLFF
DNA: TGTGCCAGCAGCCAGGGTGCATCTGCAGGCGAAAAACTGTTTTTT

J: TRBJ1-2
length: 13
V: TRBV13
D: TRBD1
size: .
CDR3: CASSTRQGYGYTF
DNA: TGTGCCAGCAGCACACGACAGGGGTACGGCTACACCTTC

J: TRBJ2-4
length: 13
V: TRBV5-1
D: .
size: .
CDR3: CASSALGRDIQYF
DNA: TGCGCCAGCAGCGCGTTAGGCCGGGACATTCAGTACTTC

J: TRBJ2-7
length: 11
V: TRBV19
D: .
size: .
CDR3: CASSTGYEQYF
DNA: TGTGCCAGTAGTACAGGGTACGAGCAGTACTTC

J: TRBJ2-2
length: 18
V: TRBV3-1/TRBV3-2
D: TRBD1
size: once
CDR3: CASSQDDTGGWWTGELFF
DNA: TGTGCCAGCAGCCAAGATGATACAGGGGGATGGTGGACCGGGGAGCTGTTTTTT

J: TRBJ1-2
length: 14
V: TRBV28
D: .
size: few
CDR3: CASSNSIANYGYTF
DNA: TGTGCCAGCAGTAATTCTATAGCTAACTATGGCTACACCTTC

J: TRBJ1-5
length: 13
V: TRBV6-6
D: .
size: .
CDR3: CATKNRENQPQHF
DNA: TGTGCCACAAAAAACAGGGAGAATCAGCCCCAGCATTTT

J: TRBJ1-1
length: 14
V: TRBV19
D: .
size: .
CDR3: CASSMAGGPTEAFF
DNA: TGTGCCAGTAGTATGGCGGGTGGACCCACTGAAGCTTTCTTT

J: TRBJ1-2
length: 14
V: TRBV5-1
D: .
size: .
CDR3: CASRTGSPGDGYTF
DNA: TGCGCCAGCAGGACTGGGAGTCCAGGGGATGGCTACACCTTC

J: TRBJ2-1
length: 13
V: TRBV30
D: .
size: .
CDR3: CAWGGNWGSEQFF
DNA: TGTGCCTGGGGGGGGAATTGGGGCAGTGAGCAGTTCTTC

J: TRBJ1-5
length: 14
V: TRBV12-2
D: .
size: .
CDR3: CATPGTGPNQPQHF
DNA: TGTGCCACCCCGGGGACAGGGCCGAATCAGCCCCAGCATTTT

J: TRBJ2-4
length: 16
V: TRBV23-1
D: .
size: .
CDR3: CASSQTPRLAKNIQYF
DNA: TGCGCCAGCAGTCAAACCCCCAGGCTAGCCAAAAACATTCAGTACTTC

J: TRBJ1-6
length: 14
V: TRBV5-1
D: TRBD1
size: .
CDR3: CASSLGQANSPLHF
DNA: TGCGCCAGCAGCCTGGGACAGGCAAATTCACCCCTCCACTTT

J: TRBJ1-2
length: 14
V: TRBV28
D: .
size: .
CDR3: CASSESLGENGYTF
DNA: TGTGCCAGCAGCGAATCCCTAGGAGAAAATGGCTACACCTTC

J: TRBJ2-5
length: 12
V: TRBV2
D: .
size: .
CDR3: CASRLAQETQYF
DNA: TGTGCCAGCAGGCTAGCCCAAGAGACCCAGTACTTC

J: TRBJ1-2
length: 13
V: TRBV28
D: .
size: .
CDR3: CASSPPRAGGYTF
DNA: TGTGCCAGCAGCCCACCCCGTGCAGGAGGCTACACCTTC

J: TRBJ1-2
length: 12
V: TRBV7-9
D: TRBD1
size: .
CDR3: CASSQRGHGYTF
DNA: TGTGCCAGCAGCCAGAGGGGGCACGGCTACACCTTC

J: TRBJ2-1
length: 14
V: TRBV7-9
D: .
size: .
CDR3: CASSLELGGNEQFF
DNA: TGTGCCAGCAGCTTAGAACTCGGGGGCAATGAGCAGTTCTTC

J: TRBJ2-7
length: 13
V: TRBV12-3/TRBV12-4
D: TRBD1
size: .
CDR3: CASSRTGGGEQYF
DNA: TGTGCCAGCAGCAGGACAGGGGGCGGGGAGCAGTACTTC

J: TRBJ2-3
length: 14
V: TRBV13
D: .
size: once
CDR3: CASSSTSGTDTQYF
DNA: TGTGCCAGCAGCTCAACTAGTGGCACAGATACGCAGTATTTT

J: TRBJ1-1
length: 13
V: TRBV6-6
D: .
size: once
CDR3: CASSESGGTEAFF
DNA: TGTGCCAGCAGTGAGTCGGGTGGGACTGAAGCTTTCTTT

J: TRBJ2-2
length: 15
V: TRBV5-1
D: TRBD1
size: .
CDR3: CASSPATGEGWELFF
DNA: TGCGCCAGCAGCCCCGCGACAGGGGAAGGATGGGAGCTGTTTTTT

J: TRBJ2-4
length: 13
V: TRBV4-2
D: .
size: once
CDR3: CASSQTGSNIQYF
DNA: TGTGCCAGCAGCCAAACAGGCTCAAACATTCAGTACTTC

J: TRBJ2-7
length: 13
V: TRBV24-1
D: TRBD1
size: .
CDR3: CATSKTGWNEQYF
DNA: TGTGCCACCAGTAAGACAGGGTGGAACGAGCAGTACTTC

J: TRBJ1-5
length: 15
V: TRBV7-3
D: TRBD1
size: .
CDR3: CASSPRDRGNQPQHF
DNA: TGTGCCAGCAGCCCCCGCGACAGGGGCAATCAGCCCCAGCATTTT

J: TRBJ1-2
length: 12
V: TRBV28
D: .
size: .
CDR3: CATLGGAWGYTF
DNA: TGTGCCACCCTCGGGGGGGCTTGGGGCTACACCTTC

J: TRBJ2-3
length: 14
V: TRBV18
D: .
size: .
CDR3: CASRDKPDTDTQYF
DNA: TGTGCCAGCAGGGACAAACCTGACACAGATACGCAGTATTTT

J: TRBJ1-4
length: 15
V: TRBV6-5
D: .
size: .
CDR3: CASSKQLTTNEKLFF
DNA: TGTGCCAGCAGTAAACAGCTCACAACTAATGAAAAACTGTTTTTT

J: TRBJ2-7
length: 13
V: TRBV28
D: .
size: .
CDR3: CASSLQGSYEQYF
DNA: TGTGCCAGCAGTTTACAGGGCTCCTACGAGCAGTACTTC

J: TRBJ1-1
length: 15
V: TRBV11-2
D: .
size: .
CDR3: CASSLVLGGNTEAFF
DNA: TGTGCCAGCAGCTTAGTTCTCGGGGGGAACACTGAAGCTTTCTTT

J: TRBJ1-2
length: 11
V: TRBV20-1
D: .
size: .
CDR3: CSAREREGYTF
DNA: TGCAGTGCTAGAGAAAGAGAGGGCTACACCTTC

J: TRBJ2-1
length: 19
V: TRBV11-3
D: TRBD2
size: .
CDR3: CASSLQGLAGGSSYNEQFF
DNA: TGTGCCAGCAGCCTCCAGGGACTAGCGGGAGGTTCCTCCTACAATGAGCAGTTCTTC

J: TRBJ2-7
length: 14
V: TRBV1
D: .
size: .
CDR3: CTSSQGGTHYEQYF
DNA: TGCACCAGCAGCCAAGGGGGCACCCACTACGAGCAGTACTTC